This T cell receptor beta chain appears in the sequencing data of a study of PD-L1 blockade in urothelial cancer. Some clones are missing from TCRdb's copy, which holds only in-frame ones; the method was immunoSEQ multiplex PCR. This sample has about 88,000 clones, with approximately 91% found just once. Trimming left V 4 bases short and J 7 bases short, with 13 bases between. Germline lookup yields CDR1 LGHNA and CDR2 YNFKEQ. The CDR3 is made up of 14 amino acids. The source of this sequence is a man aged 55 to 70 with urothelial cancer. The chain recombines TRBV4-2 with TRBJ2-2, with D uncertain. The material sequenced was PBMCs, taken around atezolizumab (anti-PD-L1) treatment. The CDR3 sequence is CASSPPRPGGELFF. The CDR3 DNA reads TGTGCCAGCAGCCCCCCACGCCCCGGCGGGGAGCTGTTTTTT.